The rows below give T cell receptor beta chains drawn from one sample of a study of T-cell memory formation after mild COVID-19. TCRdb re-analysed the 5' RACE reads in MiXCR, keeping a single row per CDR3 protein. The sample lists about 150,000 distinct CDR3 sequences, about 14% occurring once. The sequencing sample was made of PBMCs or a T cell subset sorted from them (not recorded which). The receptors were gathered from an adult woman who had mild COVID-19 (a few samples of this study predate the infection). Cell type and time point are not known. CDR3s include the opening cysteine and the closing phenylalanine or tryptophan. Fields, in order: clone size, J gene, V gene, D gene, CDR3 DNA, CDR3 protein. D genes are given only for firm matches. Clone size, where shown, is once, few, many, or a class for clones that have expanded.

>NA|TRBJ2-3|TRBV3-1|TRBD2
TGTGCCAGCAGCCGCGGACTAGCGGGAGCACCCTCTGAATTT
CASSRGLAGAPSEF
>few|TRBJ1-4|TRBV5-1|NA
TGCGCCAGCAGCAACTGGACGTGGACTAATGAAAAACTGTTTTTT
CASSNWTWTNEKLFF
>NA|TRBJ2-7|TRBV7-2|TRBD1
TGTGCCAGCAGCCCTACCGCCGGACAGGGGTACGAGCAGTACTTC
CASSPTAGQGYEQYF
>few|TRBJ2-7|TRBV4-3|TRBD1
TGCGCCAGCAGCCAAGGGACAGGGGTAGGCGACGAGCAGTACTTC
CASSQGTGVGDEQYF
>NA|TRBJ2-2|TRBV5-5|TRBD2
TGTGCCAGCAGCACGGCGGGAGGCGGTTACACCGGGGAGCTGTTTTTT
CASSTAGGGYTGELFF
>NA|TRBJ2-7|TRBV7-2|TRBD2
TGTGCCAGCAGCTTAGGTGGTAGCGGGGGGTACGAGCAGTACTTC
CASSLGGSGGYEQYF
>NA|TRBJ2-5|TRBV6-6|NA
TGTGCCAGCAGTTACTCAGTAAGGGCAGAGACCCAGTACTTC
CASSYSVRAETQYF
>NA|TRBJ1-1|TRBV7-3|TRBD1
TGTGCCAGCCAAGGACAGGCTAACACTGAAGCTTTCTTT
CASQGQANTEAFF
>NA|TRBJ2-5|TRBV9|TRBD2
TGTGCCAGCAGCGATGGAGGGACTAGATCGCCAGAGACCCAGTACTTC
CASSDGGTRSPETQYF
>NA|TRBJ2-7|TRBV4-1|NA
TGCGCCAGCAGCCAAGAACCTGGTTACGAGCAGTACTTC
CASSQEPGYEQYF
>few|TRBJ1-5|TRBV19|TRBD1
TGTGCCAGTAGCACCGACAGGGCCGGCAATCAGCCCCAGCATTTT
CASSTDRAGNQPQHF
>few|TRBJ2-7|TRBV5-1|NA
TGCGCCAGCAGACGGGACGTTGGAAGCGAGCAGTACTTC
CASRRDVGSEQYF
>few|TRBJ1-5|TRBV7-2|NA
TGTGCCAGCAGCTTTGTTTTAGGGTCCCAGCATTTT
CASSFVLGSQHF
>NA|TRBJ2-3|TRBV13|TRBD2
TGTGCCAGCAGCTTTGGGAGCGGGAGGGCCACAGATACGCAGTATTTT
CASSFGSGRATDTQYF
>NA|TRBJ2-5|TRBV12-3/TRBV12-4|NA
TGTGCCAGCAGCCGGGGGGCCGAAGAGACCCAGTACTTC
CASSRGAEETQYF
>few|TRBJ2-7|TRBV7-8|NA
TGTGCCAGCAGCCCCCCCGGGGCCTACGAGCAGTACTTC
CASSPPGAYEQYF
>NA|TRBJ2-7|TRBV7-9|TRBD2
TGTGCCAGCAGCCCCGATAGCGGGAGCCCCTACGAGCAGTACTTC
CASSPDSGSPYEQYF
>NA|TRBJ2-3|TRBV7-2|NA
TGTGCCAGCAGCGCCCGGGACGGCCTCACAGATACGCAGTATTTT
CASSARDGLTDTQYF
>NA|TRBJ2-1|TRBV4-1|TRBD2
TGCGCCAGCAGCCAAACTAGCGGGAGAATTAATGAGCAGTTCTTC
CASSQTSGRINEQFF
>NA|TRBJ1-2|TRBV6-5|TRBD1
TGTGCCAGCAGCCGGGACAGGGCAATTTTCTATGGCTACACCTTC
CASSRDRAIFYGYTF
>few|TRBJ1-2|TRBV24-1|NA
TGTGCCACCAGTGATTATAGTGGCAGGGTAGATGGCTACACCTTC
CATSDYSGRVDGYTF
>NA|TRBJ2-1|TRBV20-1|TRBD2
TGCAGTGCTAGAGATTTGACGGGGGGGCACAATGAGCAGTTCTTC
CSARDLTGGHNEQFF
>many|TRBJ2-1|TRBV15|NA
TGTGCCACGCAAAGTGGGGGGAGCTTCTACAATGAGCAGTTCTTC
CATQSGGSFYNEQFF
>NA|TRBJ2-1|TRBV5-5|TRBD2
TGTGCCAGCAGCTTGGCGACTAGCGATATCAATGAGCAGTTCTTC
CASSLATSDINEQFF
>few|TRBJ2-3|TRBV2|TRBD2
TGTGCCAGCAGTGAGGCCCGGGGGGGCAGGACAGATACGCAGTATTTT
CASSEARGGRTDTQYF
>few|TRBJ2-2|TRBV9|NA
TGTGCCAGCAGCGGTACTAGCACCGGGGAGCTGTTTTTT
CASSGTSTGELFF
>NA|TRBJ1-5|TRBV7-4|TRBD1
TGTGCCAGCAGCTTGACAGGGGCTGGCAGCAATAAGCCCCAGCATTTT
CASSLTGAGSNKPQHF
>NA|TRBJ2-3|TRBV5-1|NA
TGCGCAAGCAGCCCAGGGAGAGATACGCAGTATTTT
CASSPGRDTQYF
>NA|TRBJ1-1|TRBV6-4|NA
TGTGCCAGCAGTGACGCAGGGAACACTGAAGCTTTCTTT
CASSDAGNTEAFF
>NA|TRBJ1-1|TRBV5-1|NA
TGCGCCAGCAGCGTGGACATGAACACTGAAGCTTTCTTT
CASSVDMNTEAFF
>NA|TRBJ1-3|TRBV11-2|NA
TGTGCCAGCAATCCGACAGCGACCGCTGGAAACACCATATATTTT
CASNPTATAGNTIYF
>NA|TRBJ2-7|TRBV18|NA
TGTGCCAGCTCACCACGGACAGACTACGAGCAGTACTTC
CASSPRTDYEQYF
>NA|TRBJ2-1|TRBV4-2|NA
TGTGCCAGCAGCCAAGATGGGACACACTACAATGAGCAGTTCTTC
CASSQDGTHYNEQFF
>few|TRBJ2-1|TRBV5-4|TRBD2
TGTGCCAGCAGCGGCGGACTAGAGGATGAGCAGTTCTTC
CASSGGLEDEQFF
>few|TRBJ1-1|TRBV4-1|NA
TGCGCCAGCAGCCAAGAGGGTAGGGGAGGCACTGAAGCTTTCTTT
CASSQEGRGGTEAFF
>NA|TRBJ1-5|TRBV6-5|NA
TGTGCCAGCAGTTACAGGGACGGACAGCCCCAGCATTTT
CASSYRDGQPQHF
>few|TRBJ1-1|TRBV24-1|NA
TGTGCCACCAGTGTAGGGGGGAACACTGAAGCTTTCTTT
CATSVGGNTEAFF
>few|TRBJ2-7|TRBV7-9|TRBD2
TGTGCCAGCAGCTCAAGACTAGCGGGAGTCCACGAGCAGTACTTC
CASSSRLAGVHEQYF
>NA|TRBJ1-5|TRBV24-1|TRBD1
TGTGCCACCAGTGAGGGACAGGGGGTAGGACAGCCCCAGCATTTT
CATSEGQGVGQPQHF
>NA|TRBJ2-7|TRBV3-1|TRBD2
TGTGCCAGCAGCCAAGTGCCTAGCGGGGGCTACGAGCAGTACTTC
CASSQVPSGGYEQYF
>NA|TRBJ2-5|TRBV7-3|NA
TGTGCCAGCAGCTTAACGGGCGGAGAGACCCAGTACTTC
CASSLTGGETQYF
>few|TRBJ1-5|TRBV28|TRBD1
TGTGCCAGCAGTTTGACAGGGGGCAGTCAGCCCCAGCATTTT
CASSLTGGSQPQHF
>NA|TRBJ2-1|TRBV29-1|TRBD2
TGCAGCGTTTTAGGGCGGGAGGGCCGCAATGAGCAGTTCTTC
CSVLGREGRNEQFF
>NA|TRBJ2-1|TRBV4-1|TRBD2
TGCGCCAGCAGCCCGCTAGCGGGGGGGCCCAGCAATGAGCAGTTCTTC
CASSPLAGGPSNEQFF
>few|TRBJ1-4|TRBV6-5|NA
TGTGCCAGCAGTTACTCGAGGACCCGCCCGGAAAAACTGTTTTTT
CASSYSRTRPEKLFF
>NA|TRBJ1-1|TRBV7-7|NA
TGTGCTAGCAGCTTTAAGTCCCCGAACACTGAAGCTTTCTTT
CASSFKSPNTEAFF
>few|TRBJ1-4|TRBV5-4|NA
TGTGCCAGCAGCTTCGGCCTTACAGGGGAAAAACTGTTTTTT
CASSFGLTGEKLFF
>few|TRBJ2-1|TRBV7-9|TRBD2
TGTGCCAGCAGCTTACGACTAGCGGGGGGCTCCTACAATGAGCAGTTCTTC
CASSLRLAGGSYNEQFF
>NA|TRBJ2-1|TRBV12-3/TRBV12-4|TRBD2
TGTGCCAGCTCCCCCCGCGGGAGGGTATACAATGAGCAGTTCTTC
CASSPRGRVYNEQFF
>many|TRBJ2-5|TRBV5-1|TRBD2
TGCGCCAGCAGCCGGACTAGCGGGGAGGGGGAGACCCAGTACTTC
CASSRTSGEGETQYF
>NA|TRBJ2-3|TRBV7-2|NA
TGTGCCAGCAGCTTGGTGGCAGCAAACACAGATACGCAGTATTTT
CASSLVAANTDTQYF
>NA|TRBJ2-1|TRBV18|TRBD2
TGTGCCAGCTCACCACCGGGGACTAGCGGGACCTCCGCCGCCTACAATGAGCAGTTCTTC
CASSPPGTSGTSAAYNEQFF
>NA|TRBJ2-1|TRBV6-2/TRBV6-3|TRBD2
TGTGCCAGCACCAGGGGGCTAGCGGGAGGGCCCGGTGAGCAGTTCTTC
CASTRGLAGGPGEQFF
>few|TRBJ1-2|TRBV5-6|TRBD1
TGTGCCAGCAGCTCCCGGACAGGGGTGGTCCGGAACACCTTC
CASSSRTGVVRNTF